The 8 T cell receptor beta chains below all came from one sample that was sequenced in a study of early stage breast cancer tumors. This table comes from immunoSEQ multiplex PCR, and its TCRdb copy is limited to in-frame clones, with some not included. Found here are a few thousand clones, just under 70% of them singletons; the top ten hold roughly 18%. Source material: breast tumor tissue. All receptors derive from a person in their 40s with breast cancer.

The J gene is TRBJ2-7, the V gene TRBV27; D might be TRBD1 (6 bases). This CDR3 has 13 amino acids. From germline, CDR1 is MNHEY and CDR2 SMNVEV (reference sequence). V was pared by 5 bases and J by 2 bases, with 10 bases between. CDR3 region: CASSIQGTYEQYF. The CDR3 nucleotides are TGTGCCAGCAGTATACAGGGTACCTACGAGCAGTACTTC.

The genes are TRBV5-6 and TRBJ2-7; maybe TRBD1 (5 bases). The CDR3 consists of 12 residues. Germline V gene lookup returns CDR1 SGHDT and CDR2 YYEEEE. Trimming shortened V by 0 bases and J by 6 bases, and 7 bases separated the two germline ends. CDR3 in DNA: TGTGCCAGCAGCTTGGTCAGGGCCGAGCAGTACTTC. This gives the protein CASSLVRAEQYF.

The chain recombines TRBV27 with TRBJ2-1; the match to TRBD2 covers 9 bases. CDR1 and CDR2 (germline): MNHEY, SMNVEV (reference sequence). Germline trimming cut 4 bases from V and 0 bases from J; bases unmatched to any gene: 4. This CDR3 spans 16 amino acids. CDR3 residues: CASSSYSGSSYNEQFF. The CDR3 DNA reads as TGTGCCAGCAGTTCCTATAGCGGGAGCTCCTACAATGAGCAGTTCTTC.

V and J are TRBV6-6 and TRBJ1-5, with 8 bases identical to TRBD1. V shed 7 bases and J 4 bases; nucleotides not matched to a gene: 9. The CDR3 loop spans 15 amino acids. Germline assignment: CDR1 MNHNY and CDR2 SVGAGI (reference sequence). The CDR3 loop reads CASTQAGQVNQPQHF. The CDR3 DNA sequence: TGTGCCAGCACCCAAGCGGGACAGGTTAATCAGCCCCAGCATTTT.

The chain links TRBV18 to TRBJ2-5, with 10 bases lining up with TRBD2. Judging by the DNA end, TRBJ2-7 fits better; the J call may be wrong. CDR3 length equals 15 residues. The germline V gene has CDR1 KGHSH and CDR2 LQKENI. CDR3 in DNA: TGTGCCAGCTCACCAGGGACTAGCGCTAACTACGAGCAGTACTTC. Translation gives CASSPGTSANYEQYF.

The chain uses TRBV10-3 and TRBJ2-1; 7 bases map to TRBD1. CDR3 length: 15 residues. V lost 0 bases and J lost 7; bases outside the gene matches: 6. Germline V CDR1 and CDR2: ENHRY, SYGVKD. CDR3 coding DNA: TGTGCCATCAGTGAGTCTCTCCAGGGGGTGAATGAGCAGTTCTTC. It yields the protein CAISESLQGVNEQFF.

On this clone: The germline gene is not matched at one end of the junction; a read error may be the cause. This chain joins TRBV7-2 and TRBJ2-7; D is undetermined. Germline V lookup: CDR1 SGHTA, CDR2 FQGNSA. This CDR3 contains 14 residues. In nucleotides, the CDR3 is TGTGCCAGCACCTTAATGGACGGGCCCTACGAGCAGTACTTC. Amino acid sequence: CASTLMDGPYEQYF.

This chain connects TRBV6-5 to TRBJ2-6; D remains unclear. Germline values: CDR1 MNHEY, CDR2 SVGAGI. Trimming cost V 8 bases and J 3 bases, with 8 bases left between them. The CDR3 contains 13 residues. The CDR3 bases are TGTGCCAGCGGAGAGGTTGGGGCCAACGTCCTGACTTTC. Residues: CASGEVGANVLTF.